This T cell receptor (beta chain) appears in the sequencing data of a study of blood T cell repertoires in COVID-19. Study details: COVID-19 samples, acute and convalescent, were from the United States, Italy and Spain. T cells, B-cell-depleted T cells, or PBMCs supplied cDNA or gDNA.

Methods used by the authors: Scientists estimated how many nucleated cells there were by amplifying reference gene primers. This table comes from immunoSEQ multiplex PCR, and its TCRdb copy is limited to in-frame clones, with some not included. That table furnishes V, J and clone size, whereas the DNA furnished D and trimming. This table has roughly 150,000 clones, approximately 85% appearing once. Germline CDR1 reads LGHDT; CDR2 reads YNNKEL (reference sequence). The CDR3 loop spans 15 amino acids. After removal of 6 bases from V and 8 bases from J, the junction contained 12 bases not matched to a gene.

The genes are TRBV3-1 (or the pseudogene TRBV3-2) and TRBJ1-2; TRBD1 matches 10 bases. The source of this sequence is a man in his sixties with active or convalescent COVID-19. Sequencing was carried out using peripheral blood. CDR3 nucleotide sequence: TGTGCCAGCAGGTCCGGGACAGGGGCGATAGGCGGCTACACCTTC. As protein: CASRSGTGAIGGYTF.